The 2 T cell receptor beta chains listed next were all sequenced from one sample in a study of neurological immune-mediated disorders. Specified time point: longitudinal time-point 3. One entry per CDR3 protein, called by TCRdb with MiXCR from the 5' RACE reads. The repertoire includes about 81,000 distinct CDR3 sequences, approximately 4.6% of them detected once, and approximately 5.4% sits in the top ten. What was sequenced was PBMCs. The receptors come from a woman aged 55-69 years with multiple sclerosis.

The sample holds many counts of this clonotype. The chain carries TRBV5-1 and TRBJ2-7; no firm D call. Per germline, CDR1 SGHRS and CDR2 YFSETQ. The ends were cut back, 5 bases at V and 2 bases at J, with 17 bases in the middle. This CDR3 has 15 residues. The CDR3 loop reads CASRPFLNDAYEQYF. The CDR3 coding sequence is TGCGCCAGCAGACCTTTCCTGAATGACGCCTACGAGCAGTACTTC.

This clonotype was counted ten times or more. V usage is TRBV5-1 and J usage is TRBJ2-7, with unresolved D. Per the germline V gene, CDR1 is SGHRS and CDR2 is YFSETQ. V was pared by 0 bases and J by 0 bases, with 10 bases between. This CDR3 spans 15 amino acids. CDR3 residues: CASSLGLANSYEQYF. DNA of the CDR3: TGCGCCAGCAGCTTGGGTCTGGCTAACTCCTACGAGCAGTACTTC.